This TCR beta chain was obtained from a study of blood T cell repertoires in COVID-19. In the study overall: Samples of COVID-19 (acute and convalescent) were obtained from the United States, Italy and Spain.

Authors' analysis steps: Reference gene primer amplification in the assay estimated nucleated cell counts. Sequenced by immunoSEQ multiplex PCR; TCRdb stores in-frame clones only, minus some. The DNA was the basis for D and trimming; V, J and clone size are from that table. The sample records 250,000 to 300,000 clones, 89% being singletons. V shed 5 bases and J 10 bases; nucleotides not matched to a gene: 11. The CDR3 loop spans 15 amino acids. Germline loops: CDR1 SEHNR, CDR2 FQNEAQ (reference sequence). This clone was detected only a few times. Sequenced material: peripheral blood. The V call is TRBV7-9, the J call TRBJ1-6; 7 bases are a match to TRBD1. The receptor was isolated from a middle-aged woman who had recovered from COVID-19. As DNA, the CDR3 is TGTGCCAGCAGCGCCCAGGGGATAGGGGGCTCACCCCTCCACTTT. Its translation: CASSAQGIGGSPLHF.